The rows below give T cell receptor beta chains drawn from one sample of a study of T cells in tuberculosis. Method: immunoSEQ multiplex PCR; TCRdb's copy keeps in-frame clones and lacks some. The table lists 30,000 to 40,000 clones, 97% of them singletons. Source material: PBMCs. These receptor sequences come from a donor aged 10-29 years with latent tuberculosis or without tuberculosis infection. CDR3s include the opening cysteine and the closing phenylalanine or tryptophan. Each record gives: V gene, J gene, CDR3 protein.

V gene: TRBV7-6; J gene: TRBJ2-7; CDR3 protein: CASSFTGTYEQYF
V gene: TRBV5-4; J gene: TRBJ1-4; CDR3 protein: CATNSPGREKLFF
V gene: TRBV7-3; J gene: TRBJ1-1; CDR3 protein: CASSFSGNTEAFF
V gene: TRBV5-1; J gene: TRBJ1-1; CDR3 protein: CASALGDSRMNTEAFF
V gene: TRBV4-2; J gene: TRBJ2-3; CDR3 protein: CATRVRRGAADTQYF
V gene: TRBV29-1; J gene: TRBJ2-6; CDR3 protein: CSVEPSSIQSRANVLTF
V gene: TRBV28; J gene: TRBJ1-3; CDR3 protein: CASRSDRVPGNTIYF
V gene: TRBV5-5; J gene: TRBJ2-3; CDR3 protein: CASSHAQRETTDTQYF
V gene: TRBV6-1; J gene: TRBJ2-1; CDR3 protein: CASSELAGGNNEQFF
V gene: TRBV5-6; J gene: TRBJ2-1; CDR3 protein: CASSKGLAERYNEQFF
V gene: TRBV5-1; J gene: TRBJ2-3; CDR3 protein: CASSLGDTSTDTQYF
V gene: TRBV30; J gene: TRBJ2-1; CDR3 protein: CAWGRGVSSYNEQFF
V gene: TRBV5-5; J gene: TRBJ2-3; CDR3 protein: CASSLPTQLAGGTDTQYF
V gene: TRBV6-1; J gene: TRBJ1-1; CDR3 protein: CASSIGGPHTEAFF
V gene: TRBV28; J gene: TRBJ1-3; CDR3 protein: CASIPGGSGNTIYF
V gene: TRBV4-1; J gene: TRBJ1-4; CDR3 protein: CASSRSRTGELFF
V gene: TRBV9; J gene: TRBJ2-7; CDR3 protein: CASSVADSPYEQYF
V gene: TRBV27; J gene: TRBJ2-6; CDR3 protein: CASSPTGSSGANVLTF
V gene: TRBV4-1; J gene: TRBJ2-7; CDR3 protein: CASSPLTVDYEQYF
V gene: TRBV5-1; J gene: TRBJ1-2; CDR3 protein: CASSPGPEGYGYTF
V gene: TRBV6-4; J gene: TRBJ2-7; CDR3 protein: CASELEDPAGHSYEQYF
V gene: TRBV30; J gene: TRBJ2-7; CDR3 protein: CAWSVPGTSGRLSPEQYF
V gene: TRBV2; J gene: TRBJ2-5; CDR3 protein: CASRDLRGTQYF
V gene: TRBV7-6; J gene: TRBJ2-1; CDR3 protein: CASSLLGTTGYNEQFF
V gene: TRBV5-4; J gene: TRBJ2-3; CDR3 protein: CASSSGSRNPDTQYF
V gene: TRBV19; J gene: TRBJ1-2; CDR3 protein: CASSIPQNYGYTF
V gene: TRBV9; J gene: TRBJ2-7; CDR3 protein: CASSSPGGYEQYF
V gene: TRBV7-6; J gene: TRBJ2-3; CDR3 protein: CASSLGGIGYTQYF
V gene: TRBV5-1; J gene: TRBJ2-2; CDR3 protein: CASSSLGGGDTGELFF
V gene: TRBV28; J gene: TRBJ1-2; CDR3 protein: CASRYGQGNYGYTF
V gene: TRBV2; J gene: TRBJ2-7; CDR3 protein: CASSEADRASYEQYF
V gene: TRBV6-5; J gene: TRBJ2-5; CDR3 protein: CASRGGLAEGETQYF
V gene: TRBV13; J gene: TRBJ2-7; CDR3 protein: CASSLAYEQYF
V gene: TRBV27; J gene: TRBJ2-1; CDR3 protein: CASSFGLAGVDEQFF
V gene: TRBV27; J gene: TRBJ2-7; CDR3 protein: CASSRTVLTYEQYF
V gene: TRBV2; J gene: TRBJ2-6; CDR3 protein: CASSPVGAAANVLTF
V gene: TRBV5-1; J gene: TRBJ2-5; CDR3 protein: CASSLGGLAGDFETQYF
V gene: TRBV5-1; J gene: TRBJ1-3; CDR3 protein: CASSLGTVSSGNTIYF
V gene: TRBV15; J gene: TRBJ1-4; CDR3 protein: CATSRSALQGATNEKLFF
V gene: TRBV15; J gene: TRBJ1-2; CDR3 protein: CATSRATGVEYGYTF
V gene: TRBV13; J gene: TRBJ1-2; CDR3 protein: CASSLGPQAGGGYTF
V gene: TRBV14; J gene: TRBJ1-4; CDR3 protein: CASSEHRGLSEKLFF
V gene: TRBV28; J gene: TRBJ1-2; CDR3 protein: CASSTLTGVPRYGYTF
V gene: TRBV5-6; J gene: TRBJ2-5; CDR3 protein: CASSRRRTQETQYF
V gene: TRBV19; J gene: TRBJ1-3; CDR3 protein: CASGRGSGNTIYF
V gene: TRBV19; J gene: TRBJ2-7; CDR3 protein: CASSINGRAHEQYF